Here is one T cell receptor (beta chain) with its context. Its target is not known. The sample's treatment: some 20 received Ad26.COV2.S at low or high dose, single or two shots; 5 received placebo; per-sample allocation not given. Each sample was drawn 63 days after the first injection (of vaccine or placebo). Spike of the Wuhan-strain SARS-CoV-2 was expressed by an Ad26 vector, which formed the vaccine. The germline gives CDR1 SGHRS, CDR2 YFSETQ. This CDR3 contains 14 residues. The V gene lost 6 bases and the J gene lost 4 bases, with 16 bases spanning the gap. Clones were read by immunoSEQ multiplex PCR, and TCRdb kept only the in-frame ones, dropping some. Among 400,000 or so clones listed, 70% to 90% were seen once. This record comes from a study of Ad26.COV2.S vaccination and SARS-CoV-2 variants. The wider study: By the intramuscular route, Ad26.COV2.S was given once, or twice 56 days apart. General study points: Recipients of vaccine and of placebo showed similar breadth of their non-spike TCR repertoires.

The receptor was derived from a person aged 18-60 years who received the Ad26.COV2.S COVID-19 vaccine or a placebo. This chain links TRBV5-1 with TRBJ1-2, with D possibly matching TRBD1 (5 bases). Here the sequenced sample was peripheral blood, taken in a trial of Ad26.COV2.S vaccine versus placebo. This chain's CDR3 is CASTGGAASYGYTF. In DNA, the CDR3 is TGCGCCAGCACGGGGGGAGCAGCCTCCTATGGCTACACCTTC.